This record looks at one T cell receptor (beta chain) sequence and its context. This sample is part of a study of OX40 agonist ivuxolimab in advanced cancers. At cycle 4 day 1, cycle 7 day 1, and baseline, blood was sampled. The assay was immunoSEQ multiplex PCR, and TCRdb's table has in-frame clones only and misses some. Of 80,000 or so clones in the sample, roughly 87% were seen once. Germline values: CDR1 MNHNS, CDR2 SASEGT. V lost 5 bases and J lost 2, with 4 bases in between. This CDR3 is built from 11 residues. The chain employs TRBV6-1 and TRBJ2-7, with no clear D. The sequenced sample was CD4+ or CD8+ T cells sorted from blood, obtained in a trial of the OX40 agonist ivuxolimab. The receptor was derived from an adult with an advanced solid tumor such as melanoma, head and neck, liver or kidney cancer. The CDR3 spells CASSTPYEQYF. As DNA, the CDR3 is TGTGCCAGCAGTACACCCTACGAGCAGTACTTC.